A selection of T cell receptor beta chains follows, all from one sample in a study of T-cell reconstitution after alpha-beta-depleted transplantation in children. MiXCR, run by TCRdb on the PCR reads, gives a single entry per CDR3 protein. The sample consists of approximately 390,000 distinct CDR3 sequences, about a tenth of them appearing once. The sequences come from PBMCs from the stem cell graft donor, collected from the stem cell graft. All receptors come from a human donor who donated a stem cell graft to a child with acute myeloid leukemia. Each CDR3 is given with its conserved first and last residue. A D gene is named only where the DNA matches it firmly. Clone size is not always given. Where it is, it says once, few, many or a class for expanded clones.

>TRBD2|TRBJ2-7|TRBV2|-
CASRTVSGRYEQYF
TGTGCCAGCAGGACGGTTAGCGGGCGATACGAGCAGTACTTC
>TRBD2|TRBJ2-1|TRBV7-2|few
CASSLLTSGRNEQFF
TGTGCCAGCAGCTTATTGACTAGCGGGAGGAATGAGCAGTTCTTC
>-|TRBJ2-2|TRBV29-1|many
CSVGRDGGELFF
TGCAGCGTTGGGCGGGACGGCGGGGAGCTGTTTTTT
>TRBD1|TRBJ1-4|TRBV5-1|-
CASSPRTGGATNEKLFF
TGCGCCAGCAGCCCTAGGACAGGGGGGGCAACTAATGAAAAACTGTTTTTT
>TRBD2|TRBJ2-1|TRBV5-4|-
CASSRSGGANNEQFF
TGTGCCAGCAGCCGAAGCGGGGGGGCTAACAATGAGCAGTTCTTC
>-|TRBJ1-5|TRBV7-9|few
CASSFDGSNQPQHF
TGTGCCAGCAGCTTTGATGGTAGCAATCAGCCCCAGCATTTT
>TRBD1|TRBJ2-7|TRBV10-3|few
CAIRSPDRETYEQYF
TGTGCCATCAGATCCCCGGACAGGGAGACCTACGAGCAGTACTTC
>-|TRBJ1-1|TRBV12-3/TRBV12-4|many
CASSLLRTVSPNTEAFF
TGTGCCAGCAGTTTACTCCGGACAGTTAGCCCCAACACTGAAGCTTTCTTT
>-|TRBJ2-3|TRBV4-1|few
CASSQGVGPLHDTQYF
TGCGCCAGCAGCCAGGGGGTAGGACCTCTTCATGATACGCAGTATTTT
>TRBD2|TRBJ2-2|TRBV28|-
CASSLPGRAGELFF
TGTGCCAGCAGTTTACCCGGGAGGGCCGGGGAGCTGTTTTTT